The 2 T cell receptor beta chains reported below all come from one sample, sequenced in a study of blood T cell repertoires in COVID-19. Sequencing was performed with immunoSEQ multiplex PCR; in TCRdb, only in-frame clones are kept and a portion is missing. The profile shows more than 200,000 clones, about 90% of them singletons. The sequenced sample was peripheral blood. The origin of the receptors is a woman in her 50s with acute or convalescent COVID-19.

V and J are TRBV4-2 and TRBJ2-5, with D possibly TRBD2 on 6 matching bases. The CDR3 is 14 amino acids. V lost 4 bases to trimming and J lost 5 bases, with 14 bases between them. Germline V gene data show CDR1 as LGHNA and CDR2 as YNFKEQ. The CDR3 reads CASSPPQGGETQYF. The CDR3 nucleotides are TGTGCCAGCAGCCCCCCGCAGGGAGGCGAGACCCAGTACTTC.

The chain employs TRBV7-9 and TRBJ2-1; 9 bases match TRBD2. CDR3 length equals 15 residues. V dropped 8 bases and J dropped 7; count of bases not matched to a gene: 12. Germline V gene data show CDR1 as SEHNR and CDR2 as FQNEAQ (reference sequence). The CDR3 loop is CASEEVWRGGNEQFF. The DNA of the CDR3 is TGTGCCAGCGAGGAGGTTTGGCGGGGGGGGAATGAGCAGTTCTTC.